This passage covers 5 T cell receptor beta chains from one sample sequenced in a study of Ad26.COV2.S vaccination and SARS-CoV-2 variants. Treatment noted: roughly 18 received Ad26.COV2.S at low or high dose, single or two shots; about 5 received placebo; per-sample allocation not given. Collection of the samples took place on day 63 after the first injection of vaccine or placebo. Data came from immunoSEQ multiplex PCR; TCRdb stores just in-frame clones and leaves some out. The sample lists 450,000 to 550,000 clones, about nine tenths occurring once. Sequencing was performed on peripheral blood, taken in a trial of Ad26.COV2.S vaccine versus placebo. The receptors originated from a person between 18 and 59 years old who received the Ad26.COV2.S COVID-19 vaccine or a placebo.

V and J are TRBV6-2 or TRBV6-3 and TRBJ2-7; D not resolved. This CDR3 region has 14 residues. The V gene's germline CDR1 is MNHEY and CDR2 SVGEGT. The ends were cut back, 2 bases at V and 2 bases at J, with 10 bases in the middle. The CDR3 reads CASSYGSSPYEQYF. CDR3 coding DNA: TGTGCCAGCAGTTACGGCTCGTCACCCTACGAGCAGTACTTC.

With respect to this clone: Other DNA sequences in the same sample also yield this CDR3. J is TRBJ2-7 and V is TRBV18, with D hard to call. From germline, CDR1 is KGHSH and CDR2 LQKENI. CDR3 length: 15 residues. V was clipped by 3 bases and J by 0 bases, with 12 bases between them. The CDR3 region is CASSPGLADSYEQYF. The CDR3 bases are TGTGCCAGCTCACCCGGGTTGGCGGACTCCTACGAGCAGTACTTC.

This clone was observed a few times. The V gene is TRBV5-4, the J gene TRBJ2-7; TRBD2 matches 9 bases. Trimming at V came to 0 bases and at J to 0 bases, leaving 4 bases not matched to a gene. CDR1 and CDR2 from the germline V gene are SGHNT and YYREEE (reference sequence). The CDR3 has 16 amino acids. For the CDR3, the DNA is TGTGCCAGCAGCTTGGGAGCGGGGGGCGTCTCCTACGAGCAGTACTTC. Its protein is CASSLGAGGVSYEQYF.

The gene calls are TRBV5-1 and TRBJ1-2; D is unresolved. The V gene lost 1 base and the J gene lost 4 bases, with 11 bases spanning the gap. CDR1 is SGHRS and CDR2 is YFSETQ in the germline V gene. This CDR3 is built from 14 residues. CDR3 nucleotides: TGCGCCAGCAGCTTGAGTTCAAGGAGCTATGGCTACACCTTC. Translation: CASSLSSRSYGYTF.

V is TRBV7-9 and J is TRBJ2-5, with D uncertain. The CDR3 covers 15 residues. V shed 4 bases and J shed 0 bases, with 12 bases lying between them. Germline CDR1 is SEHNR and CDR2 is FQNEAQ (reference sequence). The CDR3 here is CASSSSFRYQETQYF. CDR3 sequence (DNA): TGTGCCAGCAGCTCAAGTTTCAGGTACCAAGAGACCCAGTACTTC.